A selection of T cell receptor beta chains follows, all from one sample in a study of T-cell memory formation after mild COVID-19. TCRdb re-analysed the 5' RACE reads in MiXCR, keeping a single row per CDR3 protein. The sample has fewer than 450,000 distinct CDR3 sequences; roughly 20% are singletons. The specimen was PBMCs or a T cell subset sorted from them (not recorded which). The receptors stem from an adult woman who had mild COVID-19 (a few samples of this study predate the infection). Cell type and time point are not known. CDR3s include the opening cysteine and the closing phenylalanine or tryptophan. A D gene is named only where the DNA matches it firmly. Rows may omit the clone size; those that give it use once, few, many or a size class.

abundance	v_gene	d_gene	j_gene	CDR3aa	CDR3nt
-	TRBV5-1	-	TRBJ1-1	CASSLASGGEKNTEAFF	TGCGCCAGCAGCTTGGCCTCGGGAGGGGAAAAGAACACTGAAGCTTTCTTT
few	TRBV20-1	-	TRBJ1-2	CSAAGTYGYTF	TGCAGTGCAGCAGGGACCTATGGCTACACCTTC
few	TRBV4-2	TRBD2	TRBJ2-5	CASSQEIVASGTQETQYF	TGTGCCAGCAGCCAAGAAATTGTGGCTAGCGGAACCCAAGAGACCCAGTACTTC
few	TRBV10-3	-	TRBJ2-7	CAAGDISYEQYF	TGTGCCGCGGGGGACATCTCCTACGAGCAGTACTTC
few	TRBV12-3/TRBV12-4	TRBD1	TRBJ2-5	CASSPSSTGGYQETQYF	TGTGCCAGCAGCCCCTCGTCGACAGGGGGCTACCAAGAGACCCAGTACTTC
-	TRBV5-1	-	TRBJ2-3	CASTSLRGYGDTQYF	TGCGCCAGCACCTCCTTGAGGGGATATGGAGATACGCAGTATTTT
-	TRBV7-7	-	TRBJ2-5	CASSSSAGAGEETQYF	TGTGCTAGCAGCTCCTCGGCGGGAGCAGGGGAAGAGACCCAGTACTTC
-	TRBV5-6	-	TRBJ1-5	CASSFWVGGSRGNQPQHF	TGTGCCAGCAGCTTCTGGGTAGGGGGGTCCCGGGGCAATCAGCCCCAGCATTTT
-	TRBV30	-	TRBJ2-1	CAWIRVFSYNEQFF	TGTGCCTGGATAAGGGTATTCTCCTACAATGAGCAGTTCTTC
-	TRBV12-3/TRBV12-4	TRBD1	TRBJ1-1	CASIGDSEGGDTEAFF	TGTGCCAGCATCGGGGACAGTGAAGGTGGCGACACTGAAGCTTTCTTT
-	TRBV9	TRBD2	TRBJ2-3	CASSVASGTDTQYF	TGTGCCAGCAGCGTAGCTAGCGGAACAGATACGCAGTATTTT
few	TRBV12-3/TRBV12-4	TRBD2	TRBJ2-3	CASSQREDSTDTQYF	TGTGCCAGCAGCCAGCGGGAGGACAGCACAGATACGCAGTATTTT
few	TRBV18	-	TRBJ2-1	CASSPTGPSYNEQFF	TGTGCCAGCTCACCCACAGGGCCCTCCTACAATGAGCAGTTCTTC
many	TRBV7-9	-	TRBJ2-7	CASSLGGTAAYEQYF	TGTGCCAGCAGCTTAGGTGGGACTGCCGCCTACGAGCAGTACTTC
few	TRBV14	-	TRBJ2-1	CASSPFAYNEQFF	TGTGCCAGCAGCCCTTTTGCCTACAATGAGCAGTTCTTC
few	TRBV2	-	TRBJ1-1	CASWWNTEAFF	TGTGCCAGCTGGTGGAACACTGAAGCTTTCTTT
-	TRBV6-6	-	TRBJ1-2	CASSYGGVDYGYTF	TGTGCCAGCAGTTACGGCGGGGTTGACTATGGCTACACCTTC
-	TRBV20-1	TRBD1	TRBJ2-3	CSARDLAPGTGSTDTQYF	TGCAGTGCTAGAGATCTCGCCCCCGGGACAGGGAGCACAGATACGCAGTATTTT
-	TRBV5-4	-	TRBJ2-1	CASSPGLNNEQFF	TGTGCCAGCAGCCCAGGACTTAACAATGAGCAGTTCTTC
few	TRBV24-1	TRBD1	TRBJ1-1	CATSESGQGDARTEAFF	TGTGCCACCAGTGAAAGCGGACAGGGAGACGCGAGGACTGAAGCTTTCTTT